This TCR beta chain was recorded in a study of blood T cells in healthy people across ages. Study-level results: It was held that the diversity estimates obtained from one million T cells were underestimates. No conclusive comparison of naive versus antigen-experienced cells was possible with unsorted PBMCs. Higher naive T cell percentage went strongly together with higher TCR beta diversity.

The CDR3 length is 14 residues. CDR1 MNHEY and CDR2 SVGEGT come from the germline V gene. Germline trimming cut 8 bases from V and 5 bases from J; bases unmatched to any gene: 2. This clonotype was observed a few times. Its antigen is not known. The use of a sample-barcoded 5' primer and a J-beta primer mix characterized a second PCR of roughly 6 to 11 cycles. The authors tagged each cDNA molecule using a template-switch adaptor with 12 random nucleotides. TCRdb itself ran the 5' RACE reads through MiXCR, one entry per CDR3 protein. The data show 2 million or so distinct CDR3 sequences, about 50% seen once.

The chain has TRBV6-2 or TRBV6-3 and TRBJ2-1; 14 bases match TRBD2. This TCR came from a woman aged 40 to 50 in good health. The sequencing input was blood. The CDR3 DNA reads as TGTGCCAGCGGGACTAGCGGGGGACACAATGAGCAGTTCTTC. Translation gives CASGTSGGHNEQFF.